A single sample gave rise to the 23 T cell receptor beta chains below, sequenced in a study of blood T cell repertoires in COVID-19. Repertoires were generated with immunoSEQ multiplex PCR, while TCRdb's copy carries only in-frame clones and drops some. The table has some 160,000 clones, 85% to 90% seen once. What was sequenced was peripheral blood. The receptors originated from a woman aged 55-69 years with active COVID-19.

The chain joins TRBV4-3 to TRBJ2-7; D is perhaps TRBD1 (5 bases). This CDR3 region has 15 residues. The germline V gene has CDR1 LGHNA and CDR2 YSLEER. With 1 base removed from V and 2 bases from J, the gap between germline ends came to 12 bases. DNA of the CDR3: TGCGCCAGCAGCCAAGGCGTCAGGGTAACCTACGAGCAGTACTTC. This sequence encodes CASSQGVRVTYEQYF.

The gene calls are TRBV27 and TRBJ1-2, with unresolved D. V lost 6 bases, J lost 6 bases, and 14 bases lay in between. Germline-derived CDR1 and CDR2 are MNHEY and SMNVEV (reference sequence). This CDR3 comprises 13 residues. The CDR3 coding sequence is TGTGCCAGCAGACCGACGAGGTGGGATGGCTACACCTTC. Amino acids: CASRPTRWDGYTF.

CDR3 region: CASSFDSSSYNEQFF. The CDR3 coding sequence is TGTGCCAGCAGCTTCGACTCGAGCTCCTACAATGAGCAGTTCTTC. This rearrangement joins TRBV11-2 to TRBJ2-1; D not certain. The CDR3 is made up of 15 amino acids. The V end lost 3 bases, the J end lost 0 bases, and 9 bases lay between the germline ends. Germline loops: CDR1 SGHAT, CDR2 FQNNGV.

V usage is TRBV12-5 and J usage is TRBJ1-1; D unresolved. The CDR3 is 12 amino acids. V gave up 8 bases and J gave up 0 bases, with 7 bases separating them. Germline V gives CDR1 LGHNT, CDR2 FRNRAP. CDR3 bases: TGTGCTAGTTGTTCCGTGAACACTGAAGCTTTCTTT. Protein product: CASCSVNTEAFF.

This chain connects TRBV7-9 to TRBJ1-2; the D is unclear. The CDR3 loop spans 13 amino acids. CDR1 and CDR2 from the germline V gene are SEHNR and FQNEAQ (reference sequence). Trimming removed 5 bases from V and 8 bases from J, with 15 bases in between. DNA for the CDR3: TGTGCCAGCAGCCCAGGAACCACTCCCGGCTACACCTTC. Its protein product is CASSPGTTPGYTF. Full variable domain (remainder filled in from reference TRBV7-9 and TRBJ1-2): DTGVSQNPRHKITKRGQNVTFRCDPISEHNRLYWYRQTLGQGPEFLTYFQNEAQLEKSRLLSDRFSAERPKGSFSTLEIQRTEQGDSAMYLCASSPGTTPGYTFGSGTRLTVV.

The genes are TRBV5-6 and TRBJ2-2; D possibly corresponds to TRBD2 (5 bases). There are 16 residues in the CDR3. Germline CDR1 reads SGHDT; CDR2 reads YYEEEE. V shed 1 base and J shed 0 bases, with 10 bases lying between them. CDR3 in amino acids: CASSLFQRSNTGELFF. The CDR3 bases are TGTGCCAGCAGCTTGTTCCAGCGGTCGAACACCGGGGAGCTGTTTTTT.

The J gene is TRBJ1-3, the V gene TRBV5-4, with 12 nucleotides matching TRBD1. With V trimmed by 0 bases and J by 1 base, 2 bases remained unmatched. Germline values: CDR1 SGHNT, CDR2 YYREEE (reference sequence). The CDR3 is made up of 17 amino acids. CDR3 coding DNA: TGTGCCAGCAGCTTGGTGGGACAGGGGGCGTCTGGAAACACCATATATTTT. This encodes CASSLVGQGASGNTIYF.

This chain uses TRBV28 with TRBJ1-1; D is unresolved. The CDR3 spans 15 residues. Germline CDR1 reads MDHEN; CDR2 reads SYDVKM. The V end lost 2 bases, the J end lost 1 base, and 11 bases lay between the germline ends. The CDR3: CASSLPIRGNTEAFF. The CDR3 DNA is TGTGCCAGCAGTTTACCTATTCGGGGGAACACTGAAGCTTTCTTT.

The chain uses TRBV28 and TRBJ2-3; possibly TRBD1 for D (6 bases). The CDR3 has 14 amino acids. V dropped 5 bases and J dropped 6 bases, with 15 bases sitting between them. CDR1 and CDR2 from the germline V gene are MDHEN and SYDVKM. CDR3: CASSEAGVGDTQYF. The CDR3 DNA is TGTGCCAGCAGTGAGGCAGGGGTTGGGGATACGCAGTATTTT.

The chain combines TRBV19 with TRBJ1-2; 7 positions agree with TRBD1. CDR1 LNHDA and CDR2 SQIVND come from the germline V gene (reference sequence). The CDR3 loop spans 16 amino acids. J lost 3 bases, V lost 4 bases, and 11 bases had no gene match. The CDR3 reads CASSRGTDPSDYGYTF. CDR3 coding DNA: TGTGCCAGTAGTAGGGGGACAGACCCTTCTGACTATGGCTACACCTTC.

This chain connects TRBV9 to TRBJ1-1, with D possibly TRBD1 on 6 matching bases. Germline-derived CDR1 and CDR2 are SGDLS and YYNGEE. CDR3 length: 13 residues. The V end was cut by 4 bases, the J end by 2 bases, with 9 bases between. The CDR3: CASSRQVNTEAFF. The CDR3 coding sequence is TGTGCCAGCAGCAGACAGGTCAACACTGAAGCTTTCTTT.

J is TRBJ2-1 and V is TRBV7-2, with D tentatively TRBD2 (5 bases). The CDR3 loop spans 15 amino acids. Trimming removed 1 base at V and 0 bases at J, with 7 bases between. Germline V gene sequence: CDR1 SGHTA, CDR2 FQGNSA. The CDR3 DNA reads TGTGCCAGCAGCTTAGAAGCGGCCTCCTACAATGAGCAGTTCTTC. It translates to CASSLEAASYNEQFF.

The V gene is TRBV3-1 (or the pseudogene TRBV3-2), the J gene TRBJ2-3; no reliable D call. Germline CDR1 is LGHDT and CDR2 is YNNKEL (reference sequence). This CDR3 is 12 amino acids long. The germline V and J ends were trimmed by 3 bases and 6 bases, with 7 bases remaining between them. The DNA for the CDR3 is TGTGCCAGCAGCCAGCACGGTGATACGCAGTATTTT. It translates to CASSQHGDTQYF.

The rearrangement uses TRBV27 and TRBJ1-4; 7 nucleotides align to TRBD1. Trimming took 0 bases from V and 3 from J; bases not matched to a gene: 13. Germline-derived CDR1 and CDR2 are MNHEY and SMNVEV (reference sequence). This CDR3 region has 19 residues. This chain's CDR3 is CASSLSMGQPGRPNEKLFF. Here the CDR3 DNA reads TGTGCCAGCAGTTTATCGATGGGACAGCCTGGGCGCCCTAATGAAAAACTGTTTTTT. The full variable domain, in which reference TRBV27 and TRBJ1-4 provide the parts outside the CDR3, is EAQVTQNPRYLITVTGKKLTVTCSQNMNHEYMSWYRQDPGLGLRQIYYSMNVEVTDKGDVPEGYKVSRKEKRNFPLILESPSPNQTSLYFCASSLSMGQPGRPNEKLFFGSGTQLSVL.

CDR3 residues: CASSPGLLTVFF. CDR3 in DNA: TGTGCCAGCAGCCCGGGACTCCTTACGGTGTTCTTC. J is TRBJ2-1 and V is TRBV7-2; tentatively, D is TRBD2 (6 bases). The CDR3 spans 12 residues. V dropped 5 bases and J dropped 15 bases, with 17 bases sitting between them. CDR1 is SGHTA and CDR2 is FQGNSA in the germline V gene.

The V and J genes are TRBV7-9 and TRBJ2-1; 7 bases fit TRBD2. The CDR3 sequence is 16 residues long. V lost 3 bases, J lost 0 bases, and 5 bases stayed unmatched. Per germline, CDR1 SEHNR and CDR2 FQNEAQ (reference sequence). CDR3 region: CASSFLGLGSYNEQFF. Written as DNA, the CDR3 is TGTGCCAGCAGCTTTCTCGGACTAGGCTCCTACAATGAGCAGTTCTTC.

The CDR3 sequence: CSVESASFGAYNEQFF. Written as DNA, the CDR3 is TGCAGCGTTGAGTCGGCGTCGTTCGGGGCCTACAATGAGCAGTTCTTC. The J gene is TRBJ2-1, the V gene TRBV29-1; perhaps TRBD2 as D (5 bases). Trimming cost V 3 bases and J 2 bases, with 17 bases left between them. CDR3 length: 16 amino acids. Per germline, CDR1 SQVTM and CDR2 ANQGSEA.

The chain uses TRBV27 and TRBJ2-3; TRBD2 might be the D (6 bases). CDR1 MNHEY and CDR2 SMNVEV come from the germline V gene (reference sequence). The CDR3 totals 15 residues. V dropped 3 bases and J dropped 6 bases, with 16 bases sitting between them. This CDR3 reads CASSLQAGRSDTQYF. The CDR3 DNA follows: TGTGCCAGCAGTTTGCAAGCTGGGAGGAGCGATACGCAGTATTTT.

The chain uses TRBV9 and TRBJ2-1; possible D gene TRBD2, 6 bases. The CDR3 consists of 17 residues. Per the germline V gene, CDR1 is SGDLS and CDR2 is YYNGEE. The germline V and J ends were trimmed by 3 bases and 0 bases, with 16 bases remaining between them. CDR3 amino acids: CASSASGGTSSYNEQFF. The CDR3 nucleotides read TGTGCCAGCAGCGCGTCCGGGGGAACGAGCTCCTACAATGAGCAGTTCTTC.

This chain links TRBV19 with TRBJ2-7, with D maybe TRBD2 (6 bases). V shed 1 base and J shed 6 bases, with 28 bases lying between them. This CDR3 comprises 19 residues. Germline V lookup: CDR1 LNHDA, CDR2 SQIVND (reference sequence). The CDR3 is CASSIGLWASGLPPSEQYF. In DNA form, the CDR3 reads TGTGCCAGTAGTATAGGACTATGGGCTTCGGGACTCCCACCGAGCGAGCAGTACTTC.

The chain carries TRBV9 and TRBJ2-1; TRBD2 matches at 7 bases. CDR1 is SGDLS, CDR2 YYNGEE, per germline. Trimming at V came to 0 bases and at J to 2 bases, leaving 2 bases not matched to a gene. The CDR3 contains 15 residues. The CDR3 sequence is CASSVVAGPYNEQFF. Written as DNA, the CDR3 is TGTGCCAGCAGCGTAGTAGCGGGCCCCTACAATGAGCAGTTCTTC.

About this clone itself: Other DNA sequences in the sample encode the same CDR3. The V call is TRBV9, the J call TRBJ1-2; a possible D gene is TRBD1 (5 bases). Trimming removed 0 bases from V and 7 bases from J, with 10 bases in between. The V gene's germline CDR1 is SGDLS and CDR2 YYNGEE. The CDR3 covers 13 residues. CDR3 residues: CASSVEGRGGYTF. Here the CDR3 DNA reads TGTGCCAGCAGCGTAGAAGGAAGGGGTGGCTACACCTTC.

V is TRBV6-2 or TRBV6-3 and J is TRBJ1-1; D might be TRBD1 (6 bases). Between the trimmed V and J ends, which lost 1 base and 5 bases, there was a span of 8 bases. CDR3 length equals 13 residues. Germline V lookup: CDR1 MNHEY, CDR2 SVGEGT. The CDR3 here is CASSYWGRTEAFF. The CDR3 nucleotides are TGTGCCAGCAGTTACTGGGGGCGGACTGAAGCTTTCTTT.